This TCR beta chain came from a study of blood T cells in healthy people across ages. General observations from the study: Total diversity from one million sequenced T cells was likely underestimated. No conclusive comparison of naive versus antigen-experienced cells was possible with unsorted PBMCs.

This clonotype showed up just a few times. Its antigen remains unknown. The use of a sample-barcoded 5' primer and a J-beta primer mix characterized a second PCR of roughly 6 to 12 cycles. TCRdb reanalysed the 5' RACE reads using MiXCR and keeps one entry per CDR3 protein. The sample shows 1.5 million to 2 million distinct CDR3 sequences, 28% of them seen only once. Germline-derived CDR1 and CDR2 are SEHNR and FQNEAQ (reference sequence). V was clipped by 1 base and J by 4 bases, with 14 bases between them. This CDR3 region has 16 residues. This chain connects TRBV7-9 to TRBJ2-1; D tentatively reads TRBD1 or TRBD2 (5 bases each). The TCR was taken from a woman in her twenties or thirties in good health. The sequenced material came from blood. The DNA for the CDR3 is TGTGCCAGCAGCTTAGACGAGGGGCCGGGGTACAATGAGCAGTTCTTC. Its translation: CASSLDEGPGYNEQFF.